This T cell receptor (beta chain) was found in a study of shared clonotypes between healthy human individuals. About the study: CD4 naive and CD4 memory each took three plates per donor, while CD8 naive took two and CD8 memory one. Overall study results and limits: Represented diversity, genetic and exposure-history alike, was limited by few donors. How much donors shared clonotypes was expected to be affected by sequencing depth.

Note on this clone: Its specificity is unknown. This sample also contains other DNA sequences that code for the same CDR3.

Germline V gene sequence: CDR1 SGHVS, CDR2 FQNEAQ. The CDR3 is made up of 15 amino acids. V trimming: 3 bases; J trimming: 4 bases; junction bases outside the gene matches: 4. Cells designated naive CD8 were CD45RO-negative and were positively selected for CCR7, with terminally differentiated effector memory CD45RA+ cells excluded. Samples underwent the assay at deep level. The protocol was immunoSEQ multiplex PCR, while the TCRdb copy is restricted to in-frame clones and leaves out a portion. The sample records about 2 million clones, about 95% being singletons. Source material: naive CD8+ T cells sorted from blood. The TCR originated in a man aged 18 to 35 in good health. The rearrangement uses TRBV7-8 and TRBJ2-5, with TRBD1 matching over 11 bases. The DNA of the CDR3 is TGTGCCAGCAGCTTGGCCGGGACAGGGGGAGAGACCCAGTACTTC. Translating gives CASSLAGTGGETQYF.